This T cell receptor beta chain appears in the sequencing data of a study of shared clonotypes between healthy human individuals. Study details: CD4 naive and memory got three plates each, CD8 naive two, CD8 memory one. Study-level findings and limits: Clonotypes shared by all four sorted-subset donors had higher generation probabilities than non-shared clonotypes.

The assay ran at deep level. Under the authors' procedure: ImmunoSEQ output lacked quality scores and full-length reads, limiting matched filtering. TCRdb's copy holds only in-frame clones and misses some; the assay was immunoSEQ multiplex PCR. The DNA was the basis for D and trimming; V, J and clone size are from that table. The table has about 710,000 clones, around four fifths seen once; the top ten hold around 1.8%. As for this clone: Its target is unknown.

The CDR3 contains 15 residues. V dropped 6 bases and J dropped 7; count of bases not matched to a gene: 12. Germline CDR1 reads MDHEN; CDR2 reads SYDVKM. V gene TRBV28 combines with J gene TRBJ1-2; TRBD1 aligns across 9 bases. The receptor comes from a woman younger than 45 in good health. Sequencing used memory CD4+ T cells sorted from blood. The subset here: CD45RA-negative fraction. The CDR3 sequence: CASSYRDRAASGYTF. The CDR3 region has the DNA TGTGCCAGCAGCTACCGGGACAGGGCTGCGAGTGGCTACACCTTC.